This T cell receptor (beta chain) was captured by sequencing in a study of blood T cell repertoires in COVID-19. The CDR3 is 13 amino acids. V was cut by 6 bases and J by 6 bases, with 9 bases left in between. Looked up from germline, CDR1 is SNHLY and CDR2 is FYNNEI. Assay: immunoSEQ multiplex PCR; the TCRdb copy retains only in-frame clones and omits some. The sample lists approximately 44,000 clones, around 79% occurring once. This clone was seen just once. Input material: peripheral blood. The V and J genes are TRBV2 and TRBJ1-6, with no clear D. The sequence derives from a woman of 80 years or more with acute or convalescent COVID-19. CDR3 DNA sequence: TGTGCCAGCAGGGCCGGGTCTAATTCACCCCTCCACTTT. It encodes CASRAGSNSPLHF. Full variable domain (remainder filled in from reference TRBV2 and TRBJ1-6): EPEVTQTPSHQVTQMGQEVILRCVPISNHLYFYWYRQILGQKVEFLVSFYNNEISEKSEIFDDQFSVERPDGSNFTLKIRSTKLEDSAMYFCASRAGSNSPLHFGNGTRLTVT.